This TCR beta chain was sequenced during a study of blood T cell repertoires in COVID-19. Overall study: Samples came from the United States, Italy and Spain, spanning acute and convalescent COVID-19.

Libraries were prepared by immunoSEQ multiplex PCR; TCRdb keeps only in-frame clonotypes and omits some of them. Among 200,000 to 300,000 clones listed, 70% to 90% were seen once. J gave up 6 bases and V 6 bases, and 3 bases lay outside the gene matches. The CDR3 length is 13 residues. Germline assignment: CDR1 LNHDA and CDR2 SQIVND (reference sequence). V is TRBV19 and J is TRBJ2-3; 10 bases align to TRBD1. The sample comprised PBMCs or T cells enriched from blood (not recorded which). This TCR derives from a woman aged 35 to 49 with acute COVID-19. CDR3 nucleotides: TGTGCCAGTAGAGACAGGGGGCCTGATACGCAGTATTTT. As protein: CASRDRGPDTQYF.